This record concerns one TCR beta chain sequence. CDR3 size: 15 residues. V shed 0 bases and J 5 bases; nucleotides not matched to a gene: 7. Germline lookup yields CDR1 SGDLS and CDR2 YYNGEE. This specimen belongs to a study of cytomegalovirus exposure and HLA in healthy donors. Vbeta (60) and Jbeta (13) primers were used in the PCR. Data came from immunoSEQ multiplex PCR; TCRdb stores just in-frame clones and leaves some out. This specimen shows 63,000 or so clones; the ten leading clones hold more than 15%. The source is a boy aged 10-17 years in good health and CMV-seronegative. The source material was PBMCs. The chain combines TRBV9 with TRBJ1-2, with TRBD1 identical over 7 bases. This CDR3 is CASSVGDDREYGYTF. For the CDR3, the DNA is TGTGCCAGCAGCGTAGGAGATGACAGGGAATATGGCTACACCTTC.